Shown below are 30 T cell receptor beta chains from a single sample sequenced in a study of blood T cell repertoires in COVID-19. Repertoires were generated with immunoSEQ multiplex PCR, while TCRdb's copy carries only in-frame clones and drops some. The repertoire holds about 320,000 clones, with about 91% as singletons. The source material was peripheral blood. Receptor source: a woman in her 30s with COVID-19, enrolled during active disease.

This clone was recorded at least ten times. The rearrangement joins TRBV5-6 to TRBJ2-1; 9 positions match TRBD1. The CDR3 contains 19 residues. Per the germline V gene, CDR1 is SGHDT and CDR2 is YYEEEE. Trimming took 1 base from V and 4 from J; bases not matched to a gene: 15. The CDR3 coding sequence is TGTGCCAGCAGCTTGCTTAATTCCCCCCGGACAGGGGATTACAATGAGCAGTTCTTC. Translation gives CASSLLNSPRTGDYNEQFF.

The gene calls are TRBV5-6 and TRBJ1-5; the D is unclear. Germline loops: CDR1 SGHDT, CDR2 YYEEEE. V lost 1 base and J lost 4, with 6 bases in between. CDR3 length: 13 amino acids. The CDR3: CASSLSGNQPQHF. As DNA, the CDR3 is TGTGCCAGCAGCTTGTCCGGGAATCAGCCCCAGCATTTT.

The sample holds one count of this clone. The gene calls are TRBV21-1 and TRBJ2-5; the table's D call, TRBD2, has no DNA check behind it. TRBV21-1 is a documented pseudogene. The CDR3 consists of 17 residues. The CDR3 protein is CASSKDPLGGGQETQYF. For the CDR3, the DNA is TGTGCCAGCAGCAAAGATCCCCTCGGCGGGGGACAAGAGACCCAGTACTTC.

As DNA, the CDR3 is TGCGCCAGCAGCCAAGTTGGGGGGACAGGGGAAGCTTTCTTT. It is translated as CASSQVGGTGEAFF. The rearrangement joins TRBV4-1 to TRBJ1-1; 9 bases are shared with TRBD1. Trimming at V came to 1 base and at J to 8 bases, leaving 5 bases not matched to a gene. CDR1 is MGHRA, CDR2 YSYEKL, per germline. The CDR3 covers 14 residues.

The CDR3 DNA reads TGCGCCAGCAGCTTGGGTATGGGGCAGGGGTTTGAACTGTTTTTT. Encoded protein: CASSLGMGQGFELFF. The V call is TRBV5-1, the J call TRBJ1-4; D might be TRBD1 (6 bases). CDR1 and CDR2 (germline): SGHRS, YFSETQ. Trimming left V 0 bases short and J 12 bases short, with 18 bases between. This CDR3 region has 15 residues. The full variable domain, with the rest looked up from reference TRBV5-1 and TRBJ1-4, is KAGVTQTPRYLIKTRGQQVTLSCSPISGHRSVSWYQQTPGQGLQFLFEYFSETQRNKGNFPGRFSGRQFSNSRSEMNVSTLELGDSALYLCASSLGMGQGFELFFGSGTQLSVL.

J is TRBJ1-2 and V is TRBV24-1; D ambiguous. V lost 7 bases, J lost 4 bases, and 15 bases lay in between. CDR1 is KGHDR and CDR2 is SFDVKD in the germline V gene. The CDR3 covers 14 residues. As DNA, the CDR3 is TGTGCCACCAGGGCGGGCAGAATAACCTATGGCTACACCTTC. Translating gives CATRAGRITYGYTF.

In DNA, the CDR3 is TGCGCCAGCAGCTTGGCTAGCGGGGGTGATACGCAGTATTTT. This codes for CASSLASGGDTQYF. The rearrangement joins TRBV5-1 to TRBJ2-3; 10 bases map to TRBD2. Germline CDR1 and CDR2: SGHRS and YFSETQ. The CDR3 sequence is 14 residues long. J was trimmed by 6 bases and V by 0 bases; bases with no gene match: 1. The full variable domain, rest sourced from reference TRBV5-1 and TRBJ2-3, is KAGVTQTPRYLIKTRGQQVTLSCSPISGHRSVSWYQQTPGQGLQFLFEYFSETQRNKGNFPGRFSGRQFSNSRSEMNVSTLELGDSALYLCASSLASGGDTQYFGPGTRLTVL.

J is TRBJ2-2 and V is TRBV5-1, with 9 bases lining up with TRBD2. Unmatched junction bases numbered 3, after V lost 4 bases and J lost 5 bases. Germline V gives CDR1 SGHRS, CDR2 YFSETQ. This CDR3 comprises 14 residues. The CDR3 DNA reads as TGCGCCAGCAGCCAGCGGGGGGCGACCGGGGAGCTGTTTTTT. Protein: CASSQRGATGELFF.

V usage is TRBV9 and J usage is TRBJ1-3; D unclear. The germline V gene encodes CDR1 SGDLS and CDR2 YYNGEE. The CDR3 loop spans 15 amino acids. V lost 0 bases and J lost 5, with 12 bases in between. CDR3 loop: CASSVDLVERNTIYF. The CDR3 nucleotides read TGTGCCAGCAGCGTAGACCTGGTTGAGCGAAACACCATATATTTT.

The chain carries TRBV6-1 and TRBJ1-5; D ambiguous. Germline CDR1 and CDR2: MNHNS and SASEGT. Trimming stripped 1 base from V and 4 bases from J, with 8 bases between. This CDR3 contains 14 residues. The CDR3 region is CASSEGLQNQPQHF. CDR3 bases: TGTGCCAGCAGTGAAGGTTTACAGAATCAGCCCCAGCATTTT.

The chain is built from TRBV6-5 and TRBJ1-2; D might be TRBD1 (6 bases). The CDR3 sequence is 15 residues long. Germline assignment: CDR1 MNHEY and CDR2 SVGAGI. Trimming removed 0 bases at V and 5 bases at J, with 13 bases between. The CDR3 bases are TGTGCCAGCAGTTACTCGAGTGGGCAGGGGTATGGCTACACCTTC. Residues: CASSYSSGQGYGYTF.

V gene TRBV6-5 combines with J gene TRBJ1-6, with 9 positions matching TRBD1. From germline, CDR1 is MNHEY and CDR2 SVGAGI. The junction had 8 bases not matched to a gene; V was cut back by 7 bases and J by 10 bases. The CDR3 loop spans 14 amino acids. The CDR3 coding sequence is TGTGCCAGCACCCCGGGACAGGGATTCTCACCCCTCCACTTT. The encoded protein is CASTPGQGFSPLHF.

This chain uses TRBV9 with TRBJ1-1; D gene uncertain. The CDR3 runs to 13 residues. V lost 4 bases, J lost 6 bases, and 13 bases lay in between. Germline V gene sequence: CDR1 SGDLS, CDR2 YYNGEE. In nucleotides, the CDR3 is TGTGCCAGCAGCATCACCCGGGGTTCTGAAGCTTTCTTT. Residues: CASSITRGSEAFF.

The chain joins TRBV6-5 to TRBJ1-4; maybe TRBD1 (6 bases). CDR3 length: 14 amino acids. Trimming took off 4 bases at V and 8 bases at J, with 14 bases between the two ends. Germline CDR1 and CDR2: MNHEY and SVGAGI. Here the CDR3 reads CASSFRGAEEKLFF. Written as DNA, the CDR3 is TGTGCCAGCAGTTTTCGGGGGGCTGAGGAAAAACTGTTTTTT.

The gene calls are TRBV2 and TRBJ1-3; no firm D call. Trimming cost V 6 bases and J 0 bases, with 12 bases left between them. Looked up from germline, CDR1 is SNHLY and CDR2 is FYNNEI. The CDR3 consists of 15 residues. This CDR3 reads CASSPGRSSGNTIYF. Here the CDR3 DNA reads TGTGCCAGCAGCCCCGGGAGAAGCTCTGGAAACACCATATATTTT.

The J gene is TRBJ2-3, the V gene TRBV5-1; D not resolved. This CDR3 has 16 amino acids. CDR1 SGHRS and CDR2 YFSETQ come from the germline V gene. V lost 0 bases and J lost 2, with 13 bases in between. This CDR3 reads CASSLAISAYTDTQYF. The CDR3 nucleotides read TGCGCCAGCAGCTTGGCTATAAGCGCCTACACAGATACGCAGTATTTT.

The rearrangement links TRBV18 to TRBJ2-5; 7 positions match TRBD2. The CDR3 contains 14 residues. In germline, CDR1 is KGHSH, CDR2 LQKENI. V lost 4 bases and J lost 2; bases outside the gene matches: 4. The CDR3 spells CASSRPGLQETQYF. The CDR3 DNA is TGTGCCAGCTCACGACCGGGACTACAAGAGACCCAGTACTTC.

CDR3: CASSLYQGARSYEQYV. CDR3 nucleotides: TGTGCCAGCAGCTTGTATCAGGGGGCTCGGTCCTACGAGCAGTACGTC. The rearrangement uses TRBV5-8 and TRBJ2-7; TRBD1 agrees at 8 bases. CDR1 and CDR2 from the germline V gene are SGHTS and YDEGEE. The junction had 7 bases not matched to a gene; V was cut back by 1 base and J by 1 base. This CDR3 contains 16 residues.

The V gene is TRBV29-1, the J gene TRBJ1-2; D is perhaps TRBD1 (5 bases). The CDR3 has 13 residues. The germline V and J ends were trimmed by 0 bases and 7 bases, with 12 bases remaining between them. Germline V gene lookup returns CDR1 SQVTM and CDR2 ANQGSEA. The CDR3 nucleotides are TGCAGCGTTGAAGATCTCCAGGGACTTGGCTACACCTTC. It yields the protein CSVEDLQGLGYTF.

V is TRBV14 and J is TRBJ1-1; D gene ambiguous. V lost 1 base and J 7 bases, leaving 10 bases between the germline ends. From germline, CDR1 is SGHDN and CDR2 FVKESK. This CDR3 is 13 amino acids long. The CDR3 reads CASSQGSPHEAFF. DNA for the CDR3: TGTGCCAGCAGCCAAGGTAGCCCCCATGAAGCTTTCTTT.

The CDR3 region is CASSLAPQRMRLSEAFF. CDR3 coding DNA: TGCGCCAGCAGCTTGGCTCCCCAACGGATGCGGCTTAGTGAAGCTTTCTTT. The chain employs TRBV5-1 and TRBJ1-1, with D uncertain. The CDR3 has 17 residues. V dropped 0 bases and J dropped 7 bases, with 22 bases sitting between them. CDR1 and CDR2 from the germline V gene are SGHRS and YFSETQ.

This rearrangement joins TRBV11-2 to TRBJ1-1; D not certain. The CDR3 covers 15 residues. V was shortened by 3 bases and J by 2 bases, with 13 bases between the two germline ends. CDR1 is SGHAT, CDR2 FQNNGV, per germline. CDR3 sequence: CASSLRANLNTEAFF. As DNA, the CDR3 is TGTGCCAGCAGCTTGAGAGCTAATTTAAACACTGAAGCTTTCTTT.

The chain uses TRBV7-8 and TRBJ1-5; 12 nucleotides agree with TRBD1. The CDR3 has 16 residues. Per the germline V gene, CDR1 is SGHVS and CDR2 is FQNEAQ. J was trimmed by 6 bases and V by 5 bases; bases with no gene match: 8. For the CDR3, the DNA is TGTGCCAGCAGCCGGGGGGACAGGGGGCCGGGTCAGCCCCAGCATTTT. Its translation is CASSRGDRGPGQPQHF.

V is TRBV7-8 and J is TRBJ1-3, with D perhaps matching TRBD1 (5 bases). The CDR3 sequence is 16 residues long. Germline lookup yields CDR1 SGHVS and CDR2 FQNEAQ. V was clipped by 5 bases and J by 6 bases, with 20 bases between them. CDR3 DNA: TGTGCCAGCAGCCCCCTCACAGGACCCGTTGTAAACACCATATATTTT. This sequence encodes CASSPLTGPVVNTIYF.

The chain couples TRBV6-1 to TRBJ1-5; 7 bases are shared with TRBD1. The CDR3 consists of 19 residues. The V and J ends lost 4 bases and 0 bases, in that order; junction bases with no gene match: 15. Germline-derived CDR1 and CDR2 are MNHNS and SASEGT. This CDR3 reads CASSGDRRLESYSNQPQHF. The CDR3 DNA is TGTGCCAGCAGTGGGGACAGAAGGCTTGAGAGTTATAGCAATCAGCCCCAGCATTTT.

The chain has TRBV28 and TRBJ1-4; D gene ambiguous. Germline V gene data show CDR1 as MDHEN and CDR2 as SYDVKM. This CDR3 comprises 11 residues. The V and J ends lost 8 bases and 7 bases respectively, with 8 bases between them. In DNA form, the CDR3 reads TGTGCCAGCGGACTAAGTGAAAAACTGTTTTTT. Amino acid sequence: CASGLSEKLFF.

This rearrangement joins TRBV7-9 to TRBJ2-2; 8 positions match TRBD1. Germline CDR1 and CDR2: SEHNR and FQNEAQ (reference sequence). V shed 6 bases and J 4 bases; nucleotides not matched to a gene: 4. The CDR3 is 14 amino acids. The CDR3 protein is CASRRGTGTGELFF. The CDR3 coding sequence is TGTGCCAGCAGGAGGGGGACAGGCACCGGGGAGCTGTTTTTT.

The gene calls are TRBV4-1 and TRBJ1-1; a weak D match, TRBD1 (5 bases). This CDR3 is 12 amino acids long. The germline V gene encodes CDR1 MGHRA and CDR2 YSYEKL. The V end lost 0 bases, the J end lost 11 bases, and 10 bases lay between the germline ends. In DNA, the CDR3 is TGCGCCAGCAGCCAAGATGGGCGGGACGCTTTCTTT. This translates into CASSQDGRDAFF.

This clone was picked up a small number of times. J is TRBJ1-2 and V is TRBV28; no reliable D call. Germline-derived CDR1 and CDR2 are MDHEN and SYDVKM. The CDR3 sequence is 16 residues long. The germline V and J ends were trimmed by 7 bases and 3 bases, with 21 bases remaining between them. The CDR3 bases are TGTGCCAGCAAGGCGAGAAGGAGGAGGGAGTACTATGGCTACACCTTC. Its translation is CASKARRRREYYGYTF.

This chain joins TRBV6-6 and TRBJ1-5, with TRBD1 identical over 7 bases. Germline V gene data show CDR1 as MNHNY and CDR2 as SVGAGI (reference sequence). The CDR3 loop spans 16 amino acids. J was trimmed by 4 bases and V by 0 bases; bases with no gene match: 6. CDR3 protein: CASSYSRGQRNQPQHF. In DNA, the CDR3 is TGTGCCAGCAGTTACTCCCGGGGACAGCGGAATCAGCCCCAGCATTTT.